Listed below are T cell receptor beta chains from one sample, sequenced in a study of T cells after yellow fever vaccination. TCRdb independently ran MiXCR on the 5' RACE reads; one entry per CDR3 protein. The sample carries a few hundred thousand distinct CDR3 sequences, approximately 7% recorded once. This specimen was PBMCs, taken 45 days after the first yellow fever vaccination. The receptor source for this set is a man between 18 and 35 years old who received the YFV17D yellow fever vaccine. Each CDR3 is given with its conserved first and last residue. D genes are given only for firm matches. For some rows the clone size is stated as once, few or many, or as a class when expanded; others skip it.

clone_size: few; v_call: TRBV20-1; d_call: NA; j_call: TRBJ1-6; cdr3_aa: CSAKGRYNSPLHF; cdr3_nt: TGCAGTGCTAAGGGCCGTTATAATTCACCCCTCCACTTT
clone_size: few; v_call: TRBV7-2; d_call: NA; j_call: TRBJ2-5; cdr3_aa: CASSRTEGMETQYF; cdr3_nt: TGTGCCAGCAGCCGGACGGAGGGAATGGAGACCCAGTACTTC
clone_size: NA; v_call: TRBV24-1; d_call: NA; j_call: TRBJ2-2; cdr3_aa: CATSERTIAGELFF; cdr3_nt: TGTGCCACCAGTGAACGGACTATTGCCGGGGAGCTGTTTTTT
clone_size: NA; v_call: TRBV28; d_call: NA; j_call: TRBJ1-2; cdr3_aa: CASRRDAGGYGYTF; cdr3_nt: TGTGCCAGCAGAAGAGACGCGGGGGGGTATGGCTACACCTTC
clone_size: few; v_call: TRBV7-6; d_call: NA; j_call: TRBJ2-1; cdr3_aa: CASSLAPRDAYSYNEQFF; cdr3_nt: TGTGCCAGCAGCTTAGCGCCTCGGGACGCCTACTCCTACAATGAGCAGTTCTTC
clone_size: many; v_call: TRBV9; d_call: NA; j_call: TRBJ2-3; cdr3_aa: CASSRETDTQYF; cdr3_nt: TGTGCCAGCAGTAGAGAGACAGATACGCAGTATTTT
clone_size: many; v_call: TRBV12-3/TRBV12-4; d_call: TRBD1; j_call: TRBJ1-5; cdr3_aa: CASSSTGGWQPQHF; cdr3_nt: TGTGCCAGCAGTTCAACAGGGGGCTGGCAGCCCCAGCATTTT
clone_size: many; v_call: TRBV12-3/TRBV12-4; d_call: NA; j_call: TRBJ2-5; cdr3_aa: CASSFWGVEYQETQYF; cdr3_nt: TGTGCCAGCAGTTTCTGGGGCGTTGAGTACCAAGAGACCCAGTACTTC
clone_size: few; v_call: TRBV7-2; d_call: NA; j_call: TRBJ2-3; cdr3_aa: CATQGSSTDTQYF; cdr3_nt: TGTGCCACCCAGGGGTCTAGCACAGATACGCAGTATTTT
clone_size: NA; v_call: TRBV20-1; d_call: TRBD2; j_call: TRBJ2-7; cdr3_aa: CSARDLGTSKEQYF; cdr3_nt: TGCAGTGCTAGAGATCTTGGGACTAGCAAGGAGCAGTACTTC
clone_size: few; v_call: TRBV5-1; d_call: TRBD1; j_call: TRBJ1-6; cdr3_aa: CASSPGRGQVPLHF; cdr3_nt: TGCGCCAGCAGCCCGGGCCGGGGACAGGTGCCCCTCCACTTT
clone_size: NA; v_call: TRBV12-3/TRBV12-4; d_call: TRBD1; j_call: TRBJ1-2; cdr3_aa: CASSSTLDRGRRHGYTF; cdr3_nt: TGTGCCAGCAGTTCAACCCTGGACAGGGGAAGGCGTCATGGCTACACCTTC
clone_size: NA; v_call: TRBV10-3; d_call: TRBD1; j_call: TRBJ2-2; cdr3_aa: CAISGQGNTGELFF; cdr3_nt: TGTGCCATCAGCGGACAGGGGAACACCGGGGAGCTGTTTTTT
clone_size: many; v_call: TRBV13; d_call: NA; j_call: TRBJ2-1; cdr3_aa: CASTRNNEQFF; cdr3_nt: TGTGCCAGCACAAGGAACAATGAGCAGTTCTTC
clone_size: many; v_call: TRBV5-4; d_call: NA; j_call: TRBJ1-2; cdr3_aa: CASSLGGDYGYTF; cdr3_nt: TGTGCCAGCAGCTTAGGAGGAGACTATGGCTACACCTTC
clone_size: few; v_call: TRBV28; d_call: NA; j_call: TRBJ1-5; cdr3_aa: CASLGTADQPQHF; cdr3_nt: TGTGCCAGCCTGGGGACGGCTGATCAGCCCCAGCATTTT
clone_size: many; v_call: TRBV29-1; d_call: NA; j_call: TRBJ2-1; cdr3_aa: CSGERQINEQFF; cdr3_nt: TGCAGCGGTGAAAGACAGATTAATGAGCAGTTCTTC
clone_size: few; v_call: TRBV20-1; d_call: TRBD2; j_call: TRBJ2-3; cdr3_aa: CSAQPLAGSSPDTQYF; cdr3_nt: TGCAGTGCCCAACCGCTAGCGGGCTCATCCCCAGATACGCAGTATTTT
clone_size: NA; v_call: TRBV7-9; d_call: TRBD2; j_call: TRBJ2-7; cdr3_aa: CASSSVAGASDEQYF; cdr3_nt: TGTGCCAGCAGCTCCGTAGCGGGGGCTTCGGACGAGCAGTACTTC
clone_size: few; v_call: TRBV29-1; d_call: NA; j_call: TRBJ1-2; cdr3_aa: CSVSRPNYGYTF; cdr3_nt: TGCAGCGTTTCCAGGCCTAACTATGGCTACACCTTC
clone_size: few; v_call: TRBV24-1; d_call: NA; j_call: TRBJ2-3; cdr3_aa: CATSDPSTDTQYF; cdr3_nt: TGTGCCACCAGTGATCCTTCCACAGATACGCAGTATTTT
clone_size: NA; v_call: TRBV25-1; d_call: TRBD1; j_call: TRBJ2-7; cdr3_aa: CPSVPRDRSYEQYF; cdr3_nt: TGTCCCAGTGTACCCCGGGACAGAAGCTACGAGCAGTACTTC
clone_size: few; v_call: TRBV7-6; d_call: TRBD2; j_call: TRBJ2-5; cdr3_aa: CASSQGVAGAETQYF; cdr3_nt: TGTGCCAGCAGTCAGGGGGTAGCGGGGGCAGAGACCCAGTACTTC
clone_size: few; v_call: TRBV4-3; d_call: TRBD2; j_call: TRBJ2-5; cdr3_aa: CASSQGSGGIKTQYF; cdr3_nt: TGCGCCAGCAGCCAAGGAAGCGGGGGGATTAAGACCCAGTACTTC
clone_size: many; v_call: TRBV6-2/TRBV6-3; d_call: TRBD1; j_call: TRBJ1-1; cdr3_aa: CASSLRQGTEAFF; cdr3_nt: TGTGCCAGCAGCCTCCGACAGGGAACTGAAGCTTTCTTT
clone_size: many; v_call: TRBV4-2; d_call: NA; j_call: TRBJ2-5; cdr3_aa: CASSQEGVWTQYF; cdr3_nt: TGTGCCAGCAGCCAAGAGGGCGTGTGGACCCAGTACTTC
clone_size: few; v_call: TRBV19; d_call: NA; j_call: TRBJ1-2; cdr3_aa: CASSIQRGHYGYTF; cdr3_nt: TGTGCCAGTAGTATTCAGAGGGGTCACTATGGCTACACCTTC
clone_size: NA; v_call: TRBV5-1; d_call: NA; j_call: TRBJ2-1; cdr3_aa: CASTLAAVNNEQFF; cdr3_nt: TGCGCCAGCACCTTAGCTGCTGTGAACAATGAGCAGTTCTTC
clone_size: many; v_call: TRBV5-1; d_call: NA; j_call: TRBJ2-2; cdr3_aa: CASSEIDGELFF; cdr3_nt: TGCGCCAGCAGCGAGATCGACGGGGAGCTGTTTTTT
clone_size: few; v_call: TRBV5-1; d_call: TRBD1; j_call: TRBJ1-5; cdr3_aa: CASSLAGTGNQPQHF; cdr3_nt: TGCGCCAGCAGCCTCGCCGGGACAGGGAATCAGCCCCAGCATTTT
clone_size: NA; v_call: TRBV20-1; d_call: NA; j_call: TRBJ2-7; cdr3_aa: CCASRLPGLHSYEQYF; cdr3_nt: TGCTGCGCTAGTCGTTTACCGGGACTTCATTCTTACGAGCAGTACTTC
clone_size: few; v_call: TRBV5-4; d_call: TRBD2; j_call: TRBJ2-2; cdr3_aa: CASSFSLAGGSGELFF; cdr3_nt: TGTGCCAGCAGCTTCTCACTAGCGGGGGGTTCTGGGGAGCTGTTTTTT
clone_size: few; v_call: TRBV5-1; d_call: NA; j_call: TRBJ1-1; cdr3_aa: CASSHVGVVTEAFF; cdr3_nt: TGCGCCAGCAGCCACGTGGGGGTTGTCACTGAAGCTTTCTTT
clone_size: NA; v_call: TRBV4-3; d_call: NA; j_call: TRBJ1-2; cdr3_aa: CASSQDFRVGGYTF; cdr3_nt: TGCGCCAGCAGCCAAGATTTCAGGGTCGGGGGCTACACCTTC
clone_size: NA; v_call: TRBV7-2; d_call: NA; j_call: TRBJ2-3; cdr3_aa: CASSLVGAASTDTQYF; cdr3_nt: TGTGCCAGCAGCTTAGTAGGGGCGGCTAGCACAGATACGCAGTATTTT
clone_size: few; v_call: TRBV7-2; d_call: NA; j_call: TRBJ1-2; cdr3_aa: CASSIRRGTNGYTF; cdr3_nt: TGTGCCAGCAGCATCCGCAGGGGCACTAACGGCTACACCTTC
clone_size: many; v_call: TRBV7-9; d_call: NA; j_call: TRBJ2-1; cdr3_aa: CASSLQGVSYNEQFF; cdr3_nt: TGTGCCAGCAGCCTGCAGGGAGTTTCCTACAATGAGCAGTTCTTC
clone_size: NA; v_call: TRBV6-4; d_call: NA; j_call: TRBJ2-5; cdr3_aa: CASSEMWGSETQYF; cdr3_nt: TGTGCCAGCAGTGAAATGTGGGGATCCGAGACCCAGTACTTC
clone_size: few; v_call: TRBV18; d_call: TRBD2; j_call: TRBJ2-3; cdr3_aa: CASSPPLAGGTDTQYF; cdr3_nt: TGTGCCAGCTCACCACCGCTAGCGGGGGGAACAGATACGCAGTATTTT
clone_size: few; v_call: TRBV7-8; d_call: NA; j_call: TRBJ2-5; cdr3_aa: CASSLGQAKETQYF; cdr3_nt: TGTGCCAGCAGCTTGGGGCAGGCTAAAGAGACCCAGTACTTC
clone_size: few; v_call: TRBV20-1; d_call: NA; j_call: TRBJ1-2; cdr3_aa: CSALGQGSYTF; cdr3_nt: TGCAGTGCCCTTGGCCAGGGGAGCTACACCTTC
clone_size: NA; v_call: TRBV20-1; d_call: NA; j_call: TRBJ2-5; cdr3_aa: CSAEQGFQETQYF; cdr3_nt: TGCAGTGCTGAACAGGGTTTTCAAGAGACCCAGTACTTC
clone_size: few; v_call: TRBV9; d_call: NA; j_call: TRBJ2-7; cdr3_aa: CASSVAAGWGEQYF; cdr3_nt: TGTGCCAGCAGCGTAGCGGCGGGGTGGGGCGAGCAGTACTTC
clone_size: few; v_call: TRBV7-2; d_call: NA; j_call: TRBJ2-4; cdr3_aa: CASSLAGRQNIQYF; cdr3_nt: TGTGCCAGCAGCTTAGCGGGGAGACAAAACATTCAGTACTTC
clone_size: many; v_call: TRBV12-3/TRBV12-4; d_call: NA; j_call: TRBJ1-5; cdr3_aa: CASSQGHGGNQPQHF; cdr3_nt: TGTGCCAGCAGTCAGGGACACGGGGGCAATCAGCCCCAGCATTTT